Shown below are 8 T cell receptor beta chains from a single sample sequenced in a study of blood T cells in healthy people across ages. A sample-barcoded 5' primer and a J-beta primer mix were used in a second PCR of roughly 7 to 11 cycles. MiXCR, run by TCRdb on the 5' RACE reads, gives a single entry per CDR3 protein. The sample consists of 1.5 million to 2 million distinct CDR3 sequences, about 50% of them appearing once. The material sequenced was blood. Receptors originate from a woman aged 40 to 50 in good health.

The gene calls are TRBV5-1 and TRBJ2-3, with D unclear. Trimming took 4 bases from V and 2 from J, leaving 8 bases between them. CDR3 size: 13 residues. The germline CDR1 and CDR2 sequences are SGHRS and YFSETQ. CDR3 nucleotide sequence: TGCGCCAGCAGCACCTCGGACACAGATACGCAGTATTTT. Protein sequence: CASSTSDTDTQYF.

The chain uses TRBV28 and TRBJ1-6, with unresolved D. This CDR3 spans 15 amino acids. The germline V gene has CDR1 MDHEN and CDR2 SYDVKM. Trimming cost V 7 bases and J 9 bases, with 19 bases left between them. CDR3 DNA sequence: TGTGCCAGCACTTGGCAGCGCCGGAATTTTTCACCCCTCCACTTT. Amino acids: CASTWQRRNFSPLHF.

This clonotype was observed a handful of times. J is TRBJ2-7 and V is TRBV10-3; 8 bases line up with TRBD1. The trim removed 4 bases at V and 0 bases at J, leaving 5 bases unmatched. This CDR3 comprises 15 residues. The germline CDR1 and CDR2 sequences are ENHRY and SYGVKD. The CDR3 nucleotides are TGTGCCATCAGTGGAGGACAGGGTGGCTCCTACGAGCAGTACTTC. Translation: CAISGGQGGSYEQYF.

The rearrangement links TRBV13 to TRBJ2-5; 9 nucleotides match TRBD1. Germline CDR1 reads PRHDT; CDR2 reads FYEKMQ (reference sequence). CDR3 length: 16 amino acids. Trimming removed 1 base from V and 11 bases from J; junction bases left unmatched: 14. CDR3 DNA: TGTGCCAGCAGCTTAGCTTGGACAGGGGTTAACAATGAGCAGTACTTC. Translating gives CASSLAWTGVNNEQYF.

This clonotype has a handful of counts. The V call is TRBV6-5, the J call TRBJ1-2; 9 positions agree with TRBD1. Trimming at V came to 8 bases and at J to 8 bases, leaving 9 bases not matched to a gene. Germline CDR1 MNHEY, CDR2 SVGAGI. The CDR3 length is 13 residues. The CDR3 DNA reads as TGTGCCAGCGCCCCCGGGACAGGGAAAGGCTACACCTTC. Translating it yields CASAPGTGKGYTF.

This clonotype was counted a few times. The rearrangement joins TRBV6-4 to TRBJ1-5; TRBD1 matches at 8 bases. CDR1 and CDR2 from the germline V gene are MRHNA and SNTAGT. This CDR3 is 14 amino acids long. CDR3 in amino acids: CARPDRDWNQPQHF. The DNA for the CDR3 is TGTGCTAGACCGGACAGGGACTGGAATCAGCCCCAGCATTTT.

The gene calls are TRBV12-3 or TRBV12-4 and TRBJ1-4; the match to TRBD1 covers 7 bases. The CDR3 covers 15 residues. J gave up 6 bases and V 4 bases, and 8 bases lay outside the gene matches. CDR3 loop: CASSSNRGWHEKLFF. The CDR3 bases are TGTGCCAGCAGTTCCAACAGGGGATGGCATGAAAAACTGTTTTTT.

V is TRBV20-1 and J is TRBJ2-7; possibly TRBD2 for D (6 bases). V lost 4 bases and J 0 bases, leaving 13 bases between the germline ends. The CDR3 length is 14 residues. Looked up from germline, CDR1 is DFQATT and CDR2 is SNEGSKA (reference sequence). The CDR3 DNA reads TGCAGTGCTATTCGGCCGACTAGCTCCTACGAGCAGTACTTC. Translation: CSAIRPTSSYEQYF.